The clone carrying this T cell receptor (beta chain) turned up a few times. These data originate in a study of blood T cell repertoires in COVID-19. Study context: From the United States, Italy and Spain came samples of acute and convalescent COVID-19. Nucleic acid was either cDNA or gDNA, and it came from T cells, B-cell-depleted T cells, or PBMCs.

Libraries were prepared by immunoSEQ multiplex PCR; TCRdb keeps only in-frame clonotypes and omits some of them. Of about 190,000 clones detected, nearly 90% appear once; the ten largest clones hold 0.62%. Sequences were obtained from peripheral blood. The receptor's source is a middle-aged man with acute or convalescent COVID-19.

As DNA, the CDR3 is TGCGCCAGCAGCTCCAGTAGAGCGGTCGGGGAGCTGTTTTTT. The encoded protein is CASSSSRAVGELFF. The chain recombines TRBV5-1 with TRBJ2-2, with D possibly being TRBD2 (5 bases). This CDR3 is built from 14 residues. Per germline, CDR1 SGHRS and CDR2 YFSETQ. Trimming pared 3 bases from V and 7 bases from J, leaving 13 bases between.